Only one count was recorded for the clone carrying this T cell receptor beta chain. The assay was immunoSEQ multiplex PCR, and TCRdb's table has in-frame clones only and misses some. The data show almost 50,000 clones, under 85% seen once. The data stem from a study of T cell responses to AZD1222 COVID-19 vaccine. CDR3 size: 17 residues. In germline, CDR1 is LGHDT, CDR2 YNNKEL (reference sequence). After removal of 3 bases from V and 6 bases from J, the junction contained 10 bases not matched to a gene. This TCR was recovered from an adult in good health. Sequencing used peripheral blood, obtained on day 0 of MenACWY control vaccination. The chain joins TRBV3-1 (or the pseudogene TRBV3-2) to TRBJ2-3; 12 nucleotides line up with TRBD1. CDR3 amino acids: CASSHFSGTGGADTQYF. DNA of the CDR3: TGTGCCAGCAGCCATTTCTCCGGGACAGGGGGCGCGGATACGCAGTATTTT.